This T cell receptor (beta chain) was profiled in a study of somatic mutations in cytotoxic T cells in rheumatoid arthritis. The study, taken as a whole, reports: A largest CD8+ clone above 20% of CD8+ cells occurred in about an eighth of the roughly 60 patients.

The CDR3 consists of 13 residues. CDR1 and CDR2 from the germline V gene are SGHNT and YYREEE (reference sequence). With 7 bases removed from V and 2 bases from J, the gap between germline ends came to 13 bases. Methods used by the authors: Rarely did patient CD8+ clones above 1% match published virus-specific TCRB sequences. Assay used: immunoSEQ multiplex PCR; TCRdb lists only in-frame clones, some missing. The DNA gave D and trimming, while V, J and clone size come from that table. The repertoire consists of about 2,800 clones, with 65% to 70% occurring once and the leading ten covering roughly 13%. This clone occurred a few times. The antigen remains undetermined.

This receptor was obtained from a woman in her late teens or twenties with rheumatoid arthritis. The sample comprised CD8+ T cells sorted from synovial fluid. This rearrangement joins TRBV5-4 to TRBJ2-7; D perhaps matches TRBD2 (5 bases). Here the CDR3 DNA reads TGTGCCAGCTCGGACTTACCTACCTACGAGCAGTACTTC. Amino acids: CASSDLPTYEQYF.